The rows below give T cell receptor beta chains drawn from one sample of a study of cytomegalovirus exposure and HLA in healthy donors. Sequencing used immunoSEQ multiplex PCR; TCRdb keeps in-frame clones, though not all of them. The table includes 200,000 to 250,000 clones, 85% detected once. Sequencing was done on a sample of PBMCs. These receptors were taken from a human donor in good health. The CDR3 runs from the conserved cysteine through the conserved F or W. A D gene is named only where the DNA matches it firmly. Size values are once, few and many counts, or a class for expanded clones, and some rows have none.

CDR3nt: TGTGCCTGGAGTACACCAGGGGGCGGCAATCAGCCCCAGCATTTT
CDR3aa: CAWSTPGGGNQPQHF
j_gene: TRBJ1-5
d_gene: TRBD1
v_gene: TRBV30
len: 15
abundance: -

CDR3nt: TGTGCCAGCAGCGATCTGACGGGAGGGCTCTACGAGCAGTACTTC
CDR3aa: CASSDLTGGLYEQYF
j_gene: TRBJ2-7
d_gene: TRBD2
v_gene: TRBV6-1
len: 15
abundance: -

CDR3nt: TGCGCCAGCAGCGCCGGGAGGACAGGGCCTGGCGGGGAGCTGTTTTTT
CDR3aa: CASSAGRTGPGGELFF
j_gene: TRBJ2-2
d_gene: -
v_gene: TRBV5-1
len: 16
abundance: -

CDR3nt: TGCGCCAGCAGCTACGGACAGGGAGAGACCCAGTACTTC
CDR3aa: CASSYGQGETQYF
j_gene: TRBJ2-5
d_gene: TRBD1
v_gene: TRBV5-1
len: 13
abundance: -

CDR3nt: TGTGCCAGCAGCTCCGGGACAGGGGACTACAATGAGCAGTTCTTC
CDR3aa: CASSSGTGDYNEQFF
j_gene: TRBJ2-1
d_gene: TRBD1
v_gene: TRBV11-1
len: 15
abundance: -

CDR3nt: TGCGCCAGCAGCCCCAGCGGGAGATGGAGTGAGCAGTTCTTC
CDR3aa: CASSPSGRWSEQFF
j_gene: TRBJ2-1
d_gene: TRBD2
v_gene: TRBV4-3
len: 14
abundance: few

CDR3nt: TGTGCCAGCAGTTTATGGAGGGACAGGGAGAGGATGAACACTGAAGCTTTCTTT
CDR3aa: CASSLWRDRERMNTEAFF
j_gene: TRBJ1-1
d_gene: TRBD1
v_gene: TRBV28
len: 18
abundance: -

CDR3nt: TGCAGCTTCACCCTCGGGGGGTTGGAGACCCAGTACTTC
CDR3aa: CSFTLGGLETQYF
j_gene: TRBJ2-5
d_gene: TRBD2
v_gene: TRBV29-1
len: 13
abundance: -

CDR3nt: TGTGCCACCAGCAGAGTACCGGGGCGGGGGACTGAAGCTTTCTTT
CDR3aa: CATSRVPGRGTEAFF
j_gene: TRBJ1-1
d_gene: -
v_gene: TRBV15
len: 15
abundance: -

CDR3nt: TGTGCCAGCAGTTTGGAGGGCTCAACAACCTACGAGCAGTACTTC
CDR3aa: CASSLEGSTTYEQYF
j_gene: TRBJ2-7
d_gene: -
v_gene: TRBV27
len: 15
abundance: -

CDR3nt: TGTGCCAGCAGCTACAGGGACGAGCAGTACTTC
CDR3aa: CASSYRDEQYF
j_gene: TRBJ2-7
d_gene: -
v_gene: TRBV5-6
len: 11
abundance: -

CDR3nt: TGTGCCAGCCAAACCGGCGGGACAGTAAACTATGGCTACACCTTC
CDR3aa: CASQTGGTVNYGYTF
j_gene: TRBJ1-2
d_gene: TRBD1
v_gene: TRBV28
len: 15
abundance: -

CDR3nt: TGCGCCAGCAGCTTACTAGCGGGAGAATCCTACGAGCAGTACTTC
CDR3aa: CASSLLAGESYEQYF
j_gene: TRBJ2-7
d_gene: TRBD2
v_gene: TRBV5-1
len: 15
abundance: -

CDR3nt: TGTGCCAGCTCACCCCAGGAGGGCACCGAGCAGTACTTC
CDR3aa: CASSPQEGTEQYF
j_gene: TRBJ2-7
d_gene: -
v_gene: TRBV18
len: 13
abundance: -

CDR3nt: TGTGCCAGCAGCGCTACTAGCGGGATAAACATTCAGTACTTC
CDR3aa: CASSATSGINIQYF
j_gene: TRBJ2-4
d_gene: TRBD2
v_gene: TRBV5-4
len: 14
abundance: -

CDR3nt: TGCAGCGACGAACGGGTTACGAAAAATCAGCCCCAGCATTTT
CDR3aa: CSDERVTKNQPQHF
j_gene: TRBJ1-5
d_gene: -
v_gene: TRBV29-1
len: 14
abundance: -

CDR3nt: TGCAGCGTAAGCGGGACAACTACCTACAATGAGCAGTTCTTC
CDR3aa: CSVSGTTTYNEQFF
j_gene: TRBJ2-1
d_gene: -
v_gene: TRBV29-1
len: 14
abundance: -

CDR3nt: TGTGCCAGCAGCTGGGGACTAGCGGGAGGGCCAGATACGCAGTATTTT
CDR3aa: CASSWGLAGGPDTQYF
j_gene: TRBJ2-3
d_gene: TRBD2
v_gene: TRBV5-4
len: 16
abundance: -

CDR3nt: TGCGCCAGCAGCTCGGGACAGCTACAAGAGACCCAGTACTTC
CDR3aa: CASSSGQLQETQYF
j_gene: TRBJ2-5
d_gene: TRBD1
v_gene: TRBV5-1
len: 14
abundance: -

CDR3nt: TGTGCCAGCAGTTACTCGAAGCAGGGGATCTATGGCTACACCTTC
CDR3aa: CASSYSKQGIYGYTF
j_gene: TRBJ1-2
d_gene: -
v_gene: TRBV6-5
len: 15
abundance: -

CDR3nt: TGTGCCTGGAGTCCCGGGTTCGGGGTATGGAATGAGCAGTTCTTC
CDR3aa: CAWSPGFGVWNEQFF
j_gene: TRBJ2-1
d_gene: -
v_gene: TRBV30
len: 15
abundance: -

CDR3nt: TGTGCCAGCATTGACTTAGCGGGAGGGAAGAATGAGCAGTTCTTC
CDR3aa: CASIDLAGGKNEQFF
j_gene: TRBJ2-1
d_gene: TRBD2
v_gene: TRBV6-1
len: 15
abundance: -

CDR3nt: TGCGCCAGCAGCCAAGCTAGCGAGGCCTCCTACGAGCAGTACTTC
CDR3aa: CASSQASEASYEQYF
j_gene: TRBJ2-7
d_gene: -
v_gene: TRBV4-1
len: 15
abundance: -

CDR3nt: TGTGCCAGCAGCGTAAATGTACAAGAGACCCAGTACTTC
CDR3aa: CASSVNVQETQYF
j_gene: TRBJ2-5
d_gene: -
v_gene: TRBV6-1
len: 13
abundance: -

CDR3nt: TGTGCCAGTAGTGTCAGCGGGAGATACGAGCAGTACTTC
CDR3aa: CASSVSGRYEQYF
j_gene: TRBJ2-7
d_gene: TRBD2
v_gene: TRBV19
len: 13
abundance: -

CDR3nt: TGTGCCAGCAGCTCTTCCGGGACAGGGAACACCGGGGAGCTGTTTTTT
CDR3aa: CASSSSGTGNTGELFF
j_gene: TRBJ2-2
d_gene: TRBD1
v_gene: TRBV7-9
len: 16
abundance: -

CDR3nt: TGTGCCAGCAGCCATCCGGGACTAGCGGGATACAATGAGCAGTTCTTC
CDR3aa: CASSHPGLAGYNEQFF
j_gene: TRBJ2-1
d_gene: TRBD2
v_gene: TRBV4-2
len: 16
abundance: -

CDR3nt: TGTGCCTGGAGTGTACTACACCACGGGAACACCGGGGAGCTGTTTTTT
CDR3aa: CAWSVLHHGNTGELFF
j_gene: TRBJ2-2
d_gene: -
v_gene: TRBV30
len: 16
abundance: once

CDR3nt: TGTGCCTCTGACAGGACAGGAAACAATGAGCAGTTCTTC
CDR3aa: CASDRTGNNEQFF
j_gene: TRBJ2-1
d_gene: TRBD1
v_gene: TRBV30
len: 13
abundance: once

CDR3nt: TGTGCCAGCAGCTTTAGCGGGAGCTCCTACAATGAGCAGTTCTTC
CDR3aa: CASSFSGSSYNEQFF
j_gene: TRBJ2-1
d_gene: TRBD2
v_gene: TRBV11-3
len: 15
abundance: -

CDR3nt: TGTGCCAGTAGCCAGACAGCTCGGACAGATACGCAGTATTTT
CDR3aa: CASSQTARTDTQYF
j_gene: TRBJ2-3
d_gene: -
v_gene: TRBV19
len: 14
abundance: -

CDR3nt: TGTGCCAGCAGCGACCGTGAAGATAAATCCAGGGAGACCCAGTACTTC
CDR3aa: CASSDREDKSRETQYF
j_gene: TRBJ2-5
d_gene: -
v_gene: TRBV5-6
len: 16
abundance: -

CDR3nt: TGTGCCAGCAGTTTATTAGTCGGACAGACCTACGAGCAGTACTTC
CDR3aa: CASSLLVGQTYEQYF
j_gene: TRBJ2-7
d_gene: -
v_gene: TRBV27
len: 15
abundance: -

CDR3nt: TGCGCCAGCAGCCCTAGACAGGGGGGGTATAGCAATCAGCCCCAGCATTTT
CDR3aa: CASSPRQGGYSNQPQHF
j_gene: TRBJ1-5
d_gene: TRBD1
v_gene: TRBV4-1
len: 17
abundance: -

CDR3nt: TGCGCCAGCAGCCAAGAGGCTAGCGGCTACACCTACGAGCAGTACTTC
CDR3aa: CASSQEASGYTYEQYF
j_gene: TRBJ2-7
d_gene: TRBD2
v_gene: TRBV4-1
len: 16
abundance: once

CDR3nt: TGTGCCATCAACGCCGAGGGACTATCGGTCCAGTATTTT
CDR3aa: CAINAEGLSVQYF
j_gene: TRBJ2-3
d_gene: TRBD2
v_gene: TRBV10-3
len: 13
abundance: -

CDR3nt: TGTGCCAGCAGCTTGGGACAGGGCGACTATGGCTACACCTTC
CDR3aa: CASSLGQGDYGYTF
j_gene: TRBJ1-2
d_gene: TRBD1
v_gene: TRBV5-4
len: 14
abundance: -